This T cell receptor (beta chain) was captured by sequencing in a study of OX40 agonist ivuxolimab in advanced cancers. Study background: Ivuxolimab, an agonistic anti-OX40 (CD134) antibody, was given to patients. The study's findings and limits: Some patients without response likewise showed low normalized clonal expansion. Researchers report that CD8+ T cells had, on average, more expanded clones than CD4+. Partial responders at 0.1-3.0 mg/kg showed near-lowest clonal expansion.

Germline V gene sequence: CDR1 MGHDK, CDR2 SYGVNS. This CDR3 contains 17 residues. V lost 3 bases and J 0 bases, leaving 16 bases between the germline ends. TCRdb keeps only in-frame clones here, not all; method: immunoSEQ multiplex PCR. The table includes 65,000 to 75,000 clones, roughly 84% detected once. With respect to this clone: No antigen is known for it.

This clonotype was obtained from an adult with an advanced solid tumor such as melanoma, head and neck, liver or kidney cancer. This sequence joins TRBV25-1 and TRBJ2-3; the D gene is possibly TRBD2 (7 bases). The sample here was CD4+ or CD8+ T cells sorted from blood, taken in a trial of the OX40 agonist ivuxolimab. The CDR3, as DNA: TGTGCCAGCAGTGACTCCGGGGGGACAATTAGCACAGATACGCAGTATTTT. Its translation is CASSDSGGTISTDTQYF.